The 18 T cell receptor beta chains listed next were all sequenced from one sample in a study of T cell repertoires in cytomegalovirus infection. Their cognate antigens are unknown. A single record per CDR3 protein comes from TCRdb applying MiXCR to the reads. The sample lists a few hundred thousand distinct CDR3 sequences; roughly 42% were seen once. Source: cultured PBMCs, taken from culture after CMV antigen stimulation. These receptors all stem from a human donor in good health (CMV status not recorded). Some clones in this sample may be carry-over from other donors' samples.

This clonotype was seen more than once but under ten times. The V gene is TRBV7-2, the J gene TRBJ1-2; a weak D match, TRBD1 (5 bases). The length of the CDR3 is 14 residues. Germline CDR1 and CDR2: SGHTA and FQGNSA. Trimming took 5 bases from V and 11 from J, leaving 21 bases between them. This chain's CDR3 is CASSPTSVAGWYTF. In DNA form, the CDR3 reads TGTGCCAGCAGCCCGACGTCCGTGGCAGGGTGGTACACCTTC.

This chain links TRBV5-1 with TRBJ1-6, with TRBD1 as a possible D gene (5 bases). This CDR3 comprises 15 residues. Germline CDR1 is SGHRS and CDR2 is YFSETQ. Trimming took off 4 bases at V and 7 bases at J, with 15 bases between the two ends. This chain's CDR3 is CASSPGWDGNSPLHF. DNA for the CDR3: TGCGCCAGCAGCCCCGGATGGGACGGAAATTCACCCCTCCACTTT. Full variable domain (rest looked up from reference TRBV5-1 and TRBJ1-6): KAGVTQTPRYLIKTRGQQVTLSCSPISGHRSVSWYQQTPGQGLQFLFEYFSETQRNKGNFPGRFSGRQFSNSRSEMNVSTLELGDSALYLCASSPGWDGNSPLHFGNGTRLTVT.

This clonotype was observed a handful of times. The chain is built from TRBV19 and TRBJ2-5; unclear D gene. The CDR3 consists of 14 residues. Trimming took 3 bases from V and 0 from J, leaving 8 bases between them. Germline V gene sequence: CDR1 LNHDA, CDR2 SQIVND (reference sequence). The CDR3 DNA sequence: TGTGCCAGTAGTATTTTGGGTTACCAAGAGACCCAGTACTTC. It specifies CASSILGYQETQYF.

The genes are TRBV7-2 and TRBJ1-6; weak D call: TRBD1 (5 bases). V lost 6 bases to trimming and J lost 7 bases, with 19 bases between them. This CDR3 is 16 amino acids long. Germline-derived CDR1 and CDR2 are SGHTA and FQGNSA. This CDR3 reads CASREGYRGRNSPLHF. In DNA, the CDR3 is TGTGCCAGCAGAGAGGGTTACCGGGGGAGAAATTCACCCCTCCACTTT.

This clonotype was seen more than once but under ten times. The chain recombines TRBV6-1 with TRBJ2-5, with TRBD1 matching over 7 bases. With 2 bases clipped from V and 4 bases from J, the junction kept 1 base outside the gene matches. Germline V gene data show CDR1 as MNHNS and CDR2 as SASEGT. This CDR3 is built from 13 residues. The chain's CDR3 is CASSEHRGETQYF. The CDR3 DNA reads as TGTGCCAGCAGTGAACACAGGGGAGAGACCCAGTACTTC.

This clonotype showed up just a few times. This chain joins TRBV6-2 or TRBV6-3 and TRBJ2-1; D is possibly TRBD1 (5 bases). The germline CDR1 and CDR2 sequences are MNHEY and SVGEGT. V shed 2 bases and J shed 3 bases, with 14 bases lying between them. The CDR3 runs to 16 residues. The CDR3 loop is CASSYDQTVGYNEQFF. CDR3 nucleotide sequence: TGTGCCAGCAGTTACGATCAGACAGTCGGCTACAATGAGCAGTTCTTC.

This clonotype was counted only a few times. V gene TRBV7-8 combines with J gene TRBJ2-1; 9 nucleotides line up with TRBD1. Germline V CDR1 and CDR2: SGHVS, FQNEAQ. The ends lost 7 bases at V and 2 bases at J; junction bases unmatched: 6. The CDR3 contains 15 residues. Here the CDR3 reads CASTEDRGAYNEQFF. The CDR3 DNA reads as TGTGCCAGCACCGAGGACAGGGGAGCCTACAATGAGCAGTTCTTC.

The rearrangement joins TRBV7-2 to TRBJ2-3; TRBD2 is a possible D gene (5 bases). V was clipped by 5 bases and J by 0 bases, with 9 bases between them. The CDR3 extends over 14 amino acids. CDR1 is SGHTA and CDR2 is FQGNSA in the germline V gene. As DNA, the CDR3 is TGTGCCAGCAGCCGGACTTGGAGCACAGATACGCAGTATTTT. Its protein is CASSRTWSTDTQYF. Full variable domain (outside the CDR3, taken from reference TRBV7-2 and TRBJ2-3): GAGVSQSPSNKVTEKGKDVELRCDPISGHTALYWYRQSLGQGLEFLIYFQGNSAPDKSGLPSDRFSAERTGGSVSTLTIQRTQQEDSAVYLCASSRTWSTDTQYFGPGTRLTVL.

This clonotype occurred a few times. This sequence joins TRBV11-3 and TRBJ2-2; D may be TRBD1 (6 bases). This CDR3 has 16 amino acids. Germline CDR1 is SGHNT and CDR2 is YENEEA. V lost 5 bases and J lost 4, with 17 bases in between. CDR3: CASSPRGPFTTGELFF. CDR3 nucleotides: TGTGCCAGCAGCCCCAGGGGTCCCTTTACCACCGGGGAGCTGTTTTTT. The complete variable domain, with remaining parts taken from reference TRBV11-3 and TRBJ2-2, reads EAGVVQSPRYKIIEKKQPVAFWCNPISGHNTLYWYLQNLGQGPELLIRYENEEAVDDSQLPKDRFSAERLKGVDSTLKIQPAELGDSAVYLCASSPRGPFTTGELFFGEGSRLTVL.

In this sample, this clonotype turned up many times. The chain uses TRBV7-2 and TRBJ1-5; D is possibly TRBD1 (6 bases). V lost 6 bases and J 1 base, leaving 13 bases between the germline ends. The CDR3 has 15 amino acids. Germline lookup yields CDR1 SGHTA and CDR2 FQGNSA. This CDR3 is CASSLVGGSNQPQHF. As DNA, the CDR3 is TGTGCCAGCAGTTTGGTAGGGGGAAGCAATCAGCCCCAGCATTTT.

In this sample, this clonotype turned up a few times. The rearrangement joins TRBV6-1 to TRBJ1-2, with 8 positions matching TRBD1. CDR3 length: 14 residues. The V and J ends lost 6 bases and 5 bases, in that order; junction bases with no gene match: 8. Germline V CDR1 and CDR2: MNHNS, SASEGT. The CDR3, as DNA: TGTGCCAGCAGGGACCAGGGGGCCAGATATGGCTACACCTTC. It yields the protein CASRDQGARYGYTF.

About this clonotype: At one end, the junction sequence differs from germline, possibly due to a read error. The CDR3 region has the DNA TGTGCCAGCAGTTACTCGTCCAGGAATGGCTACACCTTC. Its translation: CASSYSSRNGYTF. J is TRBJ1-2 and V is TRBV6-4; D not resolved. The germline V gene has CDR1 MRHNA and CDR2 SNTAGT. This CDR3 is 13 amino acids long.

V usage is TRBV4-1 and J usage is TRBJ2-7; D perhaps matches TRBD1 (6 bases). The CDR3 length is 16 residues. The V and J ends lost 0 bases and 2 bases respectively, with 14 bases between them. Germline-derived CDR1 and CDR2 are MGHRA and YSYEKL. In DNA, the CDR3 is TGCGCCAGCAGCCAAGAGTACCAGGGGATGCCCTACGAGCAGTACTTC. It encodes CASSQEYQGMPYEQYF.

In this sample, this clonotype turned up many times. The chain combines TRBV7-2 with TRBJ1-5; D is unclear. The CDR3 extends over 14 amino acids. CDR1 is SGHTA and CDR2 is FQGNSA in the germline V gene. The V end was cut by 5 bases, the J end by 4 bases, with 12 bases between. The CDR3 region is CASSPGRTNQPQHF. Here the CDR3 DNA reads TGTGCCAGCAGCCCAGGACGGACTAATCAGCCCCAGCATTTT.

V usage is TRBV5-8 and J usage is TRBJ1-2; D ambiguous. CDR1 is SGHTS, CDR2 YDEGEE, per germline. The V and J ends lost 0 bases and 3 bases respectively, with 3 bases between them. This CDR3 is 12 amino acids long. Here the CDR3 DNA reads TGTGCCAGCAGCTTGGATGACTATGGCTACACCTTC. This translates into CASSLDDYGYTF.

This clonotype was counted between two and nine times. J is TRBJ2-5 and V is TRBV12-3 or TRBV12-4; 7 bases agree with TRBD2. V lost 5 bases and J lost 5; bases outside the gene matches: 14. The CDR3 is 16 amino acids. The CDR3 loop reads CASSADKGMGGETQYF. The CDR3 coding sequence is TGTGCCAGCAGTGCAGACAAGGGGATGGGGGGGGAGACCCAGTACTTC.

The rearrangement links TRBV25-1 to TRBJ1-1; D may be TRBD1 (5 bases). The germline V gene encodes CDR1 MGHDK and CDR2 SYGVNS. Trimming pared 6 bases from V and 11 bases from J, leaving 16 bases between. The CDR3 covers 12 residues. The DNA for the CDR3 is TGTGCCAGCAGCCTCGGTGTGGGGCGGGCTTTCTTT. Translating gives CASSLGVGRAFF. The full variable domain, its missing parts supplied by reference TRBV25-1 and TRBJ1-1, is EADIYQTPRYLVIGTGKKITLECSQTMGHDKMYWYQQDPGMELHLIHYSYGVNSTEKGDLSSESTVSRIRTEHFPLTLESARPSHTSQYLCASSLGVGRAFFGQGTRLTVV.

The chain recombines TRBV20-1 with TRBJ1-4, with D possibly being TRBD1 (6 bases). This CDR3 is built from 14 residues. Germline CDR1 and CDR2: DFQATT and SNEGSKA (reference sequence). Trimming left V 3 bases short and J 4 bases short, with 12 bases between. In DNA, the CDR3 is TGCAGTGCTAGGGGGACACAGGATAATGAAAAACTGTTTTTT. This sequence encodes CSARGTQDNEKLFF.